This T cell receptor beta chain was obtained from a study of T cell clones after liver transplantation. Whole-study context: Post-transplant blood was tracked for graft-donor-reactive T cell clones identified in a pre-transplant mixed lymphocyte reaction. Study-level points and caveats: These preliminary findings come from unstandardized post-transplant sampling times. Graft donor-reactive T cells possibly entered the graft instead of undergoing deletion.

Concerning this clone: The antigen remains undetermined.

Per germline, CDR1 SNHLY and CDR2 FYNNEI. The V end lost 7 bases, the J end lost 6 bases, and 15 bases lay between the germline ends. There are 13 residues in the CDR3. TCRdb's copy holds only in-frame clones and misses some; the assay was immunoSEQ multiplex PCR. The repertoire holds tens of thousands of clones, with 84% as singletons. The chain joins TRBV2 to TRBJ1-2, with unresolved D. The sequence was obtained from a human patient who received a liver transplant. Some T cells may be transferred from the graft donor. The starting material was CD4+ T cells from blood, obtained around 50 months after liver transplant. The CDR3 nucleotides are TGTGCCAGCACCGTCTCTGGGTTGGATGGCTACACCTTC. Protein sequence: CASTVSGLDGYTF.